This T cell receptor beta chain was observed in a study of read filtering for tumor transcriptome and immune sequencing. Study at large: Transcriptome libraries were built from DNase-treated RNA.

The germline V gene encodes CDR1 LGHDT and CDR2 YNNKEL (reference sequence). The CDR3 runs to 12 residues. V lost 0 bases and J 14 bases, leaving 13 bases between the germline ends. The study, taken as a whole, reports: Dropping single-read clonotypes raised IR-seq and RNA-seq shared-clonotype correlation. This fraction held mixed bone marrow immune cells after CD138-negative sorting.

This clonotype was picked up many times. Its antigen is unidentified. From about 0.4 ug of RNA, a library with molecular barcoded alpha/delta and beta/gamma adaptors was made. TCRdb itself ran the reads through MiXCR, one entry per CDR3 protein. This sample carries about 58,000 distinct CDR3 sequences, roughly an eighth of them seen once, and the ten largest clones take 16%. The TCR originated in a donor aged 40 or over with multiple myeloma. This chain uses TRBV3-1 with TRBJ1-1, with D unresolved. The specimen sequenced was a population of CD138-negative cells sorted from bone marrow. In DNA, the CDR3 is TGTGCCAGCAGCCAAGACTTGCTAGAAGTATTCTTT. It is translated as CASSQDLLEVFF.